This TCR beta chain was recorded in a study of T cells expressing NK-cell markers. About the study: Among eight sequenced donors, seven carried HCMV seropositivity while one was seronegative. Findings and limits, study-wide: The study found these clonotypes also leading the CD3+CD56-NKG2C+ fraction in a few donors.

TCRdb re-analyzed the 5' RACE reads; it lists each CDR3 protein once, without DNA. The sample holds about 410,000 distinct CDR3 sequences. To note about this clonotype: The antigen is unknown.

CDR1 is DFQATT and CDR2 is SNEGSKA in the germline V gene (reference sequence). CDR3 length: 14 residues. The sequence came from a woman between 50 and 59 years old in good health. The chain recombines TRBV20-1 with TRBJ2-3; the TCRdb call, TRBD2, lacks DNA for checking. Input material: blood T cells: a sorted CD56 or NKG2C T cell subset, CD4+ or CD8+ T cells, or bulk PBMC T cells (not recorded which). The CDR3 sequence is CSAFVGGSSDTQYF.